This entry lists 32 T cell receptor beta chains sequenced from one sample in a study of CD8 T cells in ankylosing spondylitis. TCRdb recomputed calls from the 5' RACE reads with MiXCR, one row per CDR3 protein. The repertoire holds about 250,000 distinct CDR3 sequences, with roughly 32% as singletons. The sample taken for sequencing was blood, either unsorted or a sorted T cell fraction (not recorded which). These TCRs come from a male donor with ankylosing spondylitis or in good health (not recorded which).

This clonotype was observed a single time. CDR3 coding DNA: TGTGCCAGCAGCTCTACGATGGGAGGGGGCAATGAGCAGTTCTTC. Translation gives CASSSTMGGGNEQFF. V gene TRBV7-9 combines with J gene TRBJ2-1; maybe TRBD2 (7 bases). This CDR3 contains 15 residues. Germline V CDR1 and CDR2: SEHNR, FQNEAQ (reference sequence). The V end lost 4 bases, the J end lost 6 bases, and 16 bases lay between the germline ends.

The J gene is TRBJ2-6, the V gene TRBV28, with a weak D call TRBD2 (5 bases). Germline V gene sequence: CDR1 MDHEN, CDR2 SYDVKM. V was clipped by 7 bases and J by 3 bases, with 10 bases between them. The CDR3 is 14 amino acids. The CDR3, as DNA: TGTGCCAGCACTGACACTAGTGGGGCCAACGTCCTGACTTTC. As protein: CASTDTSGANVLTF.

This clonotype was seen a handful of times. The chain employs TRBV7-9 and TRBJ2-3; 9 bases fit TRBD2. Germline-derived CDR1 and CDR2 are SEHNR and FQNEAQ (reference sequence). This CDR3 is built from 15 residues. V dropped 3 bases and J dropped 4; count of bases not matched to a gene: 5. The DNA for the CDR3 is TGTGCCAGCAGCTTTCGGCGGGGGGGCTCAGATACGCAGTATTTT. Its protein is CASSFRRGGSDTQYF. The full variable domain, with the rest looked up from reference TRBV7-9 and TRBJ2-3, is DTGVSQNPRHKITKRGQNVTFRCDPISEHNRLYWYRQTLGQGPEFLTYFQNEAQLEKSRLLSDRFSAERPKGSFSTLEIQRTEQGDSAMYLCASSFRRGGSDTQYFGPGTRLTVL.

This chain uses TRBV27 with TRBJ2-7, with a weak D call TRBD1 (5 bases). From germline, CDR1 is MNHEY and CDR2 SMNVEV (reference sequence). The CDR3 length is 15 residues. The germline V and J ends were trimmed by 6 bases and 0 bases, with 15 bases remaining between them. CDR3 DNA: TGTGCCAGCAGCCCCCTGGGGCGTAACTCCTACGAGCAGTACTTC. Its protein product is CASSPLGRNSYEQYF.

The genes are TRBV9 and TRBJ2-1; 7 bases line up with TRBD1. The V gene's germline CDR1 is SGDLS and CDR2 YYNGEE. V was clipped by 3 bases and J by 8 bases; unmatched bases: 8. The CDR3 is 14 amino acids. CDR3 sequence (DNA): TGTGCCAGCAGCGCACGGGTTACAGGGGATGAGCAGTTCTTC. Its translation: CASSARVTGDEQFF.

This CDR3 is CASSADRSTDTQYF. The DNA of the CDR3 is TGTGCCAGCAGCGCCGACCGGAGCACAGATACGCAGTATTTT. The rearrangement uses TRBV6-1 and TRBJ2-3, with D unresolved. The V end was cut by 6 bases, the J end by 0 bases, with 10 bases between. The V gene's germline CDR1 is MNHNS and CDR2 SASEGT. This CDR3 contains 14 residues.

The chain has TRBV29-1 and TRBJ2-5; 8 nucleotides agree with TRBD2. The CDR3 has 13 amino acids. V shed 4 bases and J 7 bases; nucleotides not matched to a gene: 8. Germline CDR1 is SQVTM and CDR2 is ANQGSEA. The CDR3: CSVAGGVAWTQYF. Here the CDR3 DNA reads TGCAGCGTTGCCGGGGGGGTAGCGTGGACCCAGTACTTC.

The rearrangement links TRBV5-5 to TRBJ2-7, with D tentatively TRBD2 (5 bases). The V and J ends lost 6 bases and 4 bases respectively, with 14 bases between them. Germline CDR1 is SGHKS and CDR2 is YYEKEE (reference sequence). The CDR3 has 13 residues. The DNA for the CDR3 is TGTGCCAGCACCTATACTACGGGGTACGAGCAGTACTTC. It is translated as CASTYTTGYEQYF.

V gene TRBV20-1 combines with J gene TRBJ1-1, with unresolved D. In germline, CDR1 is DFQATT, CDR2 SNEGSKA (reference sequence). This CDR3 region has 13 residues. Trimming took 0 bases from V and 1 from J, leaving 6 bases between them. Written as DNA, the CDR3 is TGCAGTGCTAGAGATTGGGCGAACACTGAAGCTTTCTTT. Encoded protein: CSARDWANTEAFF.

V and J are TRBV20-1 and TRBJ2-7; D may be TRBD1 (6 bases). The CDR3 length is 13 residues. In germline, CDR1 is DFQATT, CDR2 SNEGSKA (reference sequence). Trimming took 4 bases from V and 3 from J, leaving 13 bases between them. CDR3 bases: TGCAGTGCTATTGTCGGCAGGGGCTACGAGCAGTACTTC. The encoded protein is CSAIVGRGYEQYF.

Ten or more counts support this clonotype. The rearrangement joins TRBV6-1 to TRBJ2-7; 10 bases fit TRBD2. The CDR3 spans 15 residues. V shed 5 bases, J shed 5 bases, and the junction held 9 bases outside the gene matches. CDR1 is MNHNS and CDR2 is SASEGT in the germline V gene. CDR3 sequence (DNA): TGTGCCAGCAGTCCCCCCGGACTAGCGGAGAACGAGCAGTACTTC. Protein: CASSPPGLAENEQYF.

The genes are TRBV11-2 and TRBJ2-7; D possibly corresponds to TRBD2 (7 bases). With 8 bases removed from V and 0 bases from J, the gap between germline ends came to 11 bases. Looked up from germline, CDR1 is SGHAT and CDR2 is FQNNGV. This CDR3 comprises 13 residues. The CDR3 nucleotides read TGTGCCAGCGTGGGGGGGCCCTCCTACGAGCAGTACTTC. The encoded protein is CASVGGPSYEQYF. The full variable domain, in which reference TRBV11-2 and TRBJ2-7 provide the parts outside the CDR3, is EAGVAQSPRYKIIEKRQSVAFWCNPISGHATLYWYQQILGQGPKLLIQFQNNGVVDDSQLPKDRFSAERLKGVDSTLKIQPAKLEDSAVYLCASVGGPSYEQYFGPGTRLTVT.

The rearrangement uses TRBV3-1 and TRBJ2-2; 8 nucleotides align to TRBD1. Per germline, CDR1 LGHDT and CDR2 YNNKEL (reference sequence). The V and J ends lost 3 bases and 2 bases, in that order; junction bases with no gene match: 8. The CDR3 extends over 17 amino acids. The CDR3 sequence is CASSQVGGQGNTGELFF. In DNA, the CDR3 is TGTGCCAGCAGCCAGGTTGGCGGACAGGGCAACACCGGGGAGCTGTTTTTT. Complete variable domain (other parts from reference TRBV3-1 and TRBJ2-2): DTAVSQTPKYLVTQMGNDKSIKCEQNLGHDTMYWYKQDSKKFLKIMFSYNNKELIINETVPNRFSPKSPDKAHLNLHINSLELGDSAVYFCASSQVGGQGNTGELFFGEGSRLTVL.

The J gene is TRBJ2-7, the V gene TRBV11-1; the match to TRBD2 covers 7 bases. The germline gives CDR1 SGHAT, CDR2 FQDESV (reference sequence). CDR3 size: 15 residues. Trimming removed 3 bases from V and 3 bases from J; junction bases left unmatched: 8. This chain's CDR3 is CASSFFAGGNYEQYF. CDR3 nucleotides: TGTGCCAGCAGCTTCTTTGCCGGGGGGAACTACGAGCAGTACTTC. Supplemented by reference TRBV11-1 and TRBJ2-7, the full variable domain reads EAEVAQSPRYKITEKSQAVAFWCDPISGHATLYWYRQILGQGPELLVQFQDESVVDDSQLPKDRFSAERLKGVDSTLKIQPAELGDSAMYLCASSFFAGGNYEQYFGPGTRLTVT.

Only a few counts were recorded for this clonotype. The CDR3 sequence: CASSRDNYGYTF. DNA for the CDR3: TGTGCCAGCAGTCGGGACAACTATGGCTACACCTTC. The chain carries TRBV6-5 and TRBJ1-2; D possibly corresponds to TRBD1 (5 bases). The CDR3 contains 12 residues. Germline loops: CDR1 MNHEY, CDR2 SVGAGI. The V and J ends lost 5 bases and 2 bases respectively, with 6 bases between them.

The chain recombines TRBV12-3 or TRBV12-4 with TRBJ1-5; tentative D call: TRBD1 (5 bases). V lost 9 bases and J lost 1, with 13 bases in between. The CDR3 loop spans 14 amino acids. The CDR3 bases are TGTGCCAGTGTCAGGGAGGGGAGCAATCAGCCCCAGCATTTT. Translation gives CASVREGSNQPQHF.

This clonotype was picked up a small number of times. CDR3 sequence: CASRPPGTRETQYF. CDR3 sequence (DNA): TGTGCCAGCAGGCCACCAGGGACGCGGGAGACCCAGTACTTC. V is TRBV6-1 and J is TRBJ2-5; either TRBD1 or TRBD2 may fit D (5 bases each). The CDR3 spans 14 residues. V was pared by 6 bases and J by 5 bases, with 16 bases between. Germline values: CDR1 MNHNS, CDR2 SASEGT.

This clonotype showed up just a few times. The chain recombines TRBV10-3 with TRBJ2-7; 7 bases map to TRBD1. The CDR3 spans 18 residues. The trim removed 2 bases at V and 1 base at J, leaving 14 bases unmatched. Germline lookup yields CDR1 ENHRY and CDR2 SYGVKD. As DNA, the CDR3 is TGTGCCATCAGTGAGGCTATAACCGGGACAGAAACTTCCTACGAGCAGTACTTC. Translation: CAISEAITGTETSYEQYF.

The CDR3 nucleotides are TGTGCCAGCAGCCAAGAGGAGGCCCTGAATGAGCAGTTCTTC. Its protein is CASSQEEALNEQFF. The V gene is TRBV4-2, the J gene TRBJ2-1, with D perhaps TRBD2 (5 bases). Germline V gives CDR1 LGHNA, CDR2 YNFKEQ. With 0 bases removed from V and 7 bases from J, the gap between germline ends came to 10 bases. This CDR3 is 14 amino acids long.

This clonotype was seen a few times. This sequence joins TRBV29-1 and TRBJ1-2, with TRBD1 identical over 7 bases. CDR3 size: 13 residues. After removal of 6 bases from V and 4 bases from J, the junction contained 8 bases not matched to a gene. Germline V lookup: CDR1 SQVTM, CDR2 ANQGSEA. CDR3 bases: TGCAGCGTCCCCCTGACAGGGCCCTATGGCTACACCTTC. Translation: CSVPLTGPYGYTF.

The genes are TRBV29-1 and TRBJ2-2; D might be TRBD1 or TRBD2, each matching 6 bases. V was shortened by 0 bases and J by 6 bases, with 17 bases between the two germline ends. There are 16 residues in the CDR3. Germline CDR1 reads SQVTM; CDR2 reads ANQGSEA. CDR3 amino acids: CSVEDVEGGRAGELFF. The CDR3, as DNA: TGCAGCGTTGAAGATGTAGAGGGGGGCCGGGCCGGGGAGCTGTTTTTT.

The chain recombines TRBV29-1 with TRBJ2-5; 8 bases align to TRBD2. The V gene end was trimmed by 7 bases and the J gene end by 5 bases; junction bases not matched to a gene: 12. The V gene's germline CDR1 is SQVTM and CDR2 ANQGSEA. There are 14 residues in the CDR3. The CDR3 loop is CSETSGRSGETQYF. The CDR3 nucleotides are TGCAGCGAAACTAGCGGTCGGTCTGGGGAGACCCAGTACTTC.

The gene calls are TRBV10-3 and TRBJ2-7; D not resolved. The V and J ends lost 3 bases and 4 bases respectively, with 16 bases between them. The CDR3 length is 15 residues. CDR1 and CDR2 (germline): ENHRY, SYGVKD. CDR3 sequence reads: CAISDPSTVDYEQYF. In DNA, the CDR3 is TGTGCCATCAGTGACCCGTCTACCGTTGATTACGAGCAGTACTTC.

This clonotype was seen more than once but under ten times. The rearrangement uses TRBV20-1 and TRBJ2-5; D is uncertain. CDR1 and CDR2 (germline): DFQATT, SNEGSKA (reference sequence). V gave up 5 bases and J gave up 5 bases, with 15 bases separating them. The CDR3 totals 13 residues. CDR3 residues: CSARTGPAETQYF. As DNA, the CDR3 is TGCAGTGCTCGAACCGGGCCCGCGGAGACCCAGTACTTC.

The chain uses TRBV12-3 or TRBV12-4 and TRBJ2-2; D gene ambiguous. V shed 1 base and J shed 4 bases, with 10 bases lying between them. The CDR3 is 15 residues long. CDR3 protein: CASSLGADITGELFF. The CDR3 DNA follows: TGTGCCAGCAGTTTAGGGGCTGATATCACCGGGGAGCTGTTTTTT.

This clonotype was seen only a few times. The rearrangement uses TRBV20-1 and TRBJ2-4; D possibly corresponds to TRBD2 (6 bases). CDR3 length equals 14 residues. The V and J ends lost 0 bases and 2 bases respectively, with 8 bases between them. CDR1 DFQATT and CDR2 SNEGSKA come from the germline V gene (reference sequence). CDR3 loop: CSARDGGSKNIQYF. The DNA of the CDR3 is TGCAGTGCTAGAGATGGGGGGTCCAAAAACATTCAGTACTTC.

This clonotype was detected ten times or more. The chain uses TRBV20-1 and TRBJ2-3; TRBD2 matches at 10 bases. From germline, CDR1 is DFQATT and CDR2 SNEGSKA (reference sequence). CDR3 length: 12 amino acids. Germline trimming cut 8 bases from V and 4 bases from J; bases unmatched to any gene: 3. This CDR3 is CSLSGGADTQYF. The CDR3 bases are TGCAGTCTAAGCGGGGGGGCAGATACGCAGTATTTT.

This chain links TRBV20-1 with TRBJ1-6; 9 nucleotides agree with TRBD1. Germline trimming cut 6 bases from V and 7 bases from J; bases unmatched to any gene: 7. The CDR3 extends over 14 amino acids. Germline CDR1 is DFQATT and CDR2 is SNEGSKA (reference sequence). DNA for the CDR3: TGCAGTGCAGACAGGGGGTTCGGGAATTCACCCCTCCACTTT. It specifies CSADRGFGNSPLHF.

In its sample, this clonotype was seen a few times. This rearrangement joins TRBV12-3 or TRBV12-4 to TRBJ1-2; D possibly corresponds to TRBD1 (6 bases). Trimming shortened V by 2 bases and J by 8 bases, and 9 bases separated the two germline ends. CDR3 size: 12 residues. The CDR3 DNA reads TGTGCCAGCAGTTTAAGTACAGGGGGCTACACCTTC. Protein: CASSLSTGGYTF.

This clonotype was seen a handful of times. The rearrangement joins TRBV20-1 to TRBJ2-7, with 9 bases lining up with TRBD2. This CDR3 is 15 amino acids long. Per the germline V gene, CDR1 is DFQATT and CDR2 is SNEGSKA (reference sequence). V lost 6 bases to trimming and J lost 3 bases; unmatched junction nucleotides: 12. The CDR3 reads CSAQPTAGGFYEQYF. The CDR3 DNA is TGCAGTGCCCAACCTACAGCGGGGGGATTCTACGAGCAGTACTTC.

The rearrangement joins TRBV20-1 to TRBJ2-1, with unresolved D. The CDR3 consists of 14 residues. V gave up 3 bases and J gave up 2 bases, with 11 bases separating them. Germline assignment: CDR1 DFQATT and CDR2 SNEGSKA (reference sequence). The CDR3 is CSARSGSTYNEQFF. The DNA for the CDR3 is TGCAGTGCTAGGTCCGGGTCTACCTACAATGAGCAGTTCTTC.

The chain links TRBV12-3 or TRBV12-4 to TRBJ2-5, with D hard to call. The length of the CDR3 is 13 residues. Trimming removed 6 bases at V and 7 bases at J, with 15 bases between. The CDR3 DNA sequence: TGTGCCAGCAGGGCGGACCTAGGTGTGACCCAGTACTTC. Translation gives CASRADLGVTQYF.